This T cell receptor beta chain was documented in a study of T cell clones after liver transplantation. Study overall: A pre-transplant mixed lymphocyte reaction with TCRbeta sequencing defined graft-donor-reactive clones followed in post-transplant blood.

The repertoire was sequenced with immunoSEQ multiplex PCR; TCRdb's copy has only in-frame clones and lacks some. Of some 5,100 clones in the sample, roughly 30% were seen once. The V and J ends lost 6 bases and 4 bases respectively, with 9 bases between them. The germline V gene has CDR1 DFQATT and CDR2 SNEGSKA (reference sequence). The CDR3 extends over 11 amino acids. Proliferating CFSE-low MLR cells were sequenced to define alloreactive TCRbeta sequences. Stimulators were graft donor PBMCs, splenocytes, lymph-node cells, or third-party PBMCs for pre-transplant recipient cells. In the case of this clone: The antigen is unknown.

Study findings and constraints: A significant post-transplant drop in circulating graft-donor-reactive CD4 TCRbeta sequences occurred in most of the 8 subjects.

Input material: CD4+ T cells from cultured PBMCs. The clonotype comes from a human patient who received a liver transplant. Some of these T cells may belong to the graft donor. The chain is built from TRBV20-1 and TRBJ1-1, with D unclear. The chain's CDR3 is CSARSGTEAFF. CDR3 nucleotide sequence: TGCAGTGCGCGGTCGGGCACTGAAGCTTTCTTT.